This TCR beta chain originates from a study of blood T cell repertoires in COVID-19. Whole-study context: The United States, Italy and Spain were the sources of the acute and convalescent COVID-19 samples. In each case, the material was cDNA or gDNA derived from T cells, B-cell-depleted T cells, or PBMCs.

In the study's own analysis: Estimated nucleated cell counts came from reference gene primer amplification. TCRdb's copy holds only in-frame clones and misses some; the assay was immunoSEQ multiplex PCR. For V, J and clone size, that table is used; D and trimming come from the DNA. The data contain about 290,000 clones, about 90% of them seen just once; the ten biggest clones take up over 8.5%. Patients of the Seattle cohort, enrolled during active infection, were followed longitudinally. V lost 6 bases to trimming and J lost 3 bases; unmatched junction nucleotides: 5. This CDR3 contains 16 residues. Germline loops: CDR1 KGHSH, CDR2 LQKENI.

The V and J genes are TRBV18 and TRBJ1-6; 10 nucleotides line up with TRBD1. Sample: peripheral blood. This clonotype was obtained from a woman aged 25-40 years with COVID-19, enrolled during active disease. CDR3 protein: CASSPDRGIYNSPLHF. The CDR3 DNA follows: TGTGCCAGCTCCCCGGACAGGGGGATCTATAATTCACCCCTCCACTTT.